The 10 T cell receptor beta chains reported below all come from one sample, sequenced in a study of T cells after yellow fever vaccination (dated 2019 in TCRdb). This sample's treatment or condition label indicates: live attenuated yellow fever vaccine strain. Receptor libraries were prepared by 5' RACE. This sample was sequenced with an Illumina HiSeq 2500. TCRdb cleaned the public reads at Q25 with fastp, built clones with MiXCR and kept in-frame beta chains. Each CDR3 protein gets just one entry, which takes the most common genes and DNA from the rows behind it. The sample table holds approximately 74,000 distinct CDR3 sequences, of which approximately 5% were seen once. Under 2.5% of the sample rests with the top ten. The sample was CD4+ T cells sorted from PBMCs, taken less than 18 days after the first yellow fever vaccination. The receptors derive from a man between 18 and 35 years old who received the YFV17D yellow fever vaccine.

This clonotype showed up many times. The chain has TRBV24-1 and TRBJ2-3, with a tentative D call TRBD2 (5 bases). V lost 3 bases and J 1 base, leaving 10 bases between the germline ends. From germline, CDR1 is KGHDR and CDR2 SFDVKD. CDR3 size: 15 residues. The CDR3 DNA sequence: TGTGCCACCAGTGATCCCCAGGAGGGCACAGATACGCAGTATTTT. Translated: CATSDPQEGTDTQYF.

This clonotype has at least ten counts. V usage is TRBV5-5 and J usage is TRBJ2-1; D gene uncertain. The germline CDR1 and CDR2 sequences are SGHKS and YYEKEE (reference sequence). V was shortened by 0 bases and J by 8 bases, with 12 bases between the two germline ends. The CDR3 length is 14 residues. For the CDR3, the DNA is TGTGCCAGCAGCTTGGGTGGGCCCCCCCATGAGCAGTTCTTC. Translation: CASSLGGPPHEQFF.

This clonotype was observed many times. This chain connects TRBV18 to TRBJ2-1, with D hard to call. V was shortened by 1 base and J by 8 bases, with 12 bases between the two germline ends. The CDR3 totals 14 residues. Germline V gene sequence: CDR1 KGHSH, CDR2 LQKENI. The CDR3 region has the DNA TGTGCCAGCTCACCACAGGTCAAGGCGGATGAGCAGTTCTTC. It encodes CASSPQVKADEQFF.

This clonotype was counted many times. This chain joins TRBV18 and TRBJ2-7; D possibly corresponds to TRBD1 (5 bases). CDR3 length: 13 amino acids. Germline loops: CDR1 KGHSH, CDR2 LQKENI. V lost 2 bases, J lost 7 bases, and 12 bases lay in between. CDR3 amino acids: CASSPDWGREQYV. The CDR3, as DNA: TGTGCCAGCTCACCAGATTGGGGCAGGGAGCAGTACGTC.

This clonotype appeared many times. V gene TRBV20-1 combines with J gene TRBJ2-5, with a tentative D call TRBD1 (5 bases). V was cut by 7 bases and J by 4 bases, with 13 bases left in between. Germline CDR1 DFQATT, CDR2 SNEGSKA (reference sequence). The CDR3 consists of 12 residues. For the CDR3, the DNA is TGCAGTGTTCCGACAGTGGGAGAGACCCAGTACTTC. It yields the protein CSVPTVGETQYF.

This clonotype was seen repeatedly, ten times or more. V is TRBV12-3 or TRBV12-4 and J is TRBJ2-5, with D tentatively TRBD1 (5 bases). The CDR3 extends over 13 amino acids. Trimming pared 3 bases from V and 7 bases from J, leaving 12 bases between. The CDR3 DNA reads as TGTGCCAGCAGTTTGACAGAGGCCGGGACCCAGTACTTC. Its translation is CASSLTEAGTQYF.

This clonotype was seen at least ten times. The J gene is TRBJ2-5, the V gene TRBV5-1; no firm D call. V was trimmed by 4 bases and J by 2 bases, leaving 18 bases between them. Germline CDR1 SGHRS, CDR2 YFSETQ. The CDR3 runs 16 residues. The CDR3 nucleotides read TGCGCCAGCAGCGACGCCCCTCTTTTGGGACAAGAGACCCAGTACTTC. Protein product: CASSDAPLLGQETQYF.

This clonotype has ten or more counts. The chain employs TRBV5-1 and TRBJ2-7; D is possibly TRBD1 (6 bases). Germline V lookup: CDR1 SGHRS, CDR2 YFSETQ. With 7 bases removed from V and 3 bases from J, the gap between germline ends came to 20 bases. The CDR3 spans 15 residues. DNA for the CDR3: TGCGCCAGCCGTACTATGACAGGCTTAGACTACGAGCAGTACTTC. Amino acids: CASRTMTGLDYEQYF.

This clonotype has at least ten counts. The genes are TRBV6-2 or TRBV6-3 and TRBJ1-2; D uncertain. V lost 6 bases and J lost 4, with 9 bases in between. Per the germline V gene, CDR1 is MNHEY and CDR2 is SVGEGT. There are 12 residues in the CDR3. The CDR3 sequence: CASSRGTYGYTF. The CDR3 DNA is TGTGCCAGCAGCCGAGGAACCTATGGCTACACCTTC.

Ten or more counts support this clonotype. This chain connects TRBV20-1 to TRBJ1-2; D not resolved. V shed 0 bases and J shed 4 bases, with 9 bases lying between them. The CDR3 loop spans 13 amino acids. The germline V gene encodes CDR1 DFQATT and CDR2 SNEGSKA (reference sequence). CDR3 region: CSARESASYGYTF. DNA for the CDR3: TGCAGTGCTAGAGAGTCGGCTTCCTATGGCTACACCTTC.